This T cell receptor beta chain was documented in a study of a mutant IDH1 vaccine in newly diagnosed glioma. General study findings and limits: Pseudoprogression seemingly bore no relation to changes in top peripheral T cell clonotypes.

With respect to this clone: Its antigen is unknown.

Specified time point: baseline, week 1 (first vaccination visit). The treatment: pre-vaccination baseline after standard-of-care therapy. New WHO grade 3 or 4 astrocytomas that were IDH1-mutant and ATRX-lost had been found in donors. Only in-frame clones appear in the TCRdb table, and some are missing; sequencing was by immunoSEQ multiplex PCR. Of tens of thousands of clones in the sample, roughly four fifths are singletons; the top ten hold approximately 7.4%. This receptor was taken from a woman in her fifties or sixties with glioma. Sequences were derived from PBMCs, sampled from a glioma patient treated with radiotherapy, temozolomide or both.

CDR3 in amino acids: CAWSVIRYEQYF. CDR3 nucleotide sequence: TGTGCCTGGAGTGTAATTCGATACGAGCAGTACTTC. The rearrangement joins TRBV30 to TRBJ2-7; D gene uncertain. The CDR3 loop spans 12 amino acids. Trimming took off 0 bases at V and 4 bases at J, with 7 bases between the two ends. In germline, CDR1 is GTSNPN, CDR2 SVGIG (reference sequence).